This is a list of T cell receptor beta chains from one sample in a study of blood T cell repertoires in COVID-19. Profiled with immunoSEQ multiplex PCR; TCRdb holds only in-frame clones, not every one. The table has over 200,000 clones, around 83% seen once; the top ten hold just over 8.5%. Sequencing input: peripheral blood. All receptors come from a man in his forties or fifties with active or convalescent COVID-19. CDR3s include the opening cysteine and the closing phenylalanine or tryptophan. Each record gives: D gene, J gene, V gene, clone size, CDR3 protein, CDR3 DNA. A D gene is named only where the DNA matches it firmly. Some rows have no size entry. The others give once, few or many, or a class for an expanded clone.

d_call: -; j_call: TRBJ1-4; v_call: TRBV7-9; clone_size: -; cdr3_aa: CASSLDRMAEKLFF; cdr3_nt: TGTGCCAGCAGCCTCGACAGGATGGCGGAAAAACTGTTTTTT
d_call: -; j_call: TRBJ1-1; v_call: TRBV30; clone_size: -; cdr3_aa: CAWSVPGTNMNTEAFF; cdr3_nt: TGTGCCTGGAGTGTACCCGGGACAAACATGAACACTGAAGCTTTCTTT
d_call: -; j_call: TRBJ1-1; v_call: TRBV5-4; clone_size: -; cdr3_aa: CASSPRTTMNTEAFF; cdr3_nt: TGTGCCAGCAGCCCGAGGACAACCATGAACACTGAAGCTTTCTTT
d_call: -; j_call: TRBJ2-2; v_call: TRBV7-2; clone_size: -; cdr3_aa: CASSSQRGTGELFF; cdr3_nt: TGTGCCAGCAGCTCCCAACGGGGGACCGGGGAGCTGTTTTTT
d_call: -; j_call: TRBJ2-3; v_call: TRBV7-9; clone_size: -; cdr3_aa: CASSTRGFRGGFTDTQYF; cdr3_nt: TGTGCCAGCAGCACGAGAGGATTTCGAGGGGGATTCACAGATACGCAGTATTTT
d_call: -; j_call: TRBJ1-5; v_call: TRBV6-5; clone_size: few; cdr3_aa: CATCRDTNSNQPQHF; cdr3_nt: TGTGCCACTTGCCGGGACACCAATAGCAATCAGCCCCAGCATTTT
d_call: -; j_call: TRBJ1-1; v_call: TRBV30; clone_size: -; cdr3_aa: CAWNAGLNTEAFF; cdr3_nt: TGTGCCTGGAATGCAGGGTTGAACACTGAAGCTTTCTTT
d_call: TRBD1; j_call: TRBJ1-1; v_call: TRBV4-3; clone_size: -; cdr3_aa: CASSQDRDSGAEAFF; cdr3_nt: TGCGCCAGCAGCCAAGATAGGGACAGCGGTGCTGAAGCTTTCTTT
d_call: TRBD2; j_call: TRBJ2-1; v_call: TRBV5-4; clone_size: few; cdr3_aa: CASSLGTSGGAHNEQFF; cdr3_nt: TGTGCCAGCAGCTTGGGGACTAGCGGGGGGGCCCACAATGAGCAGTTCTTC
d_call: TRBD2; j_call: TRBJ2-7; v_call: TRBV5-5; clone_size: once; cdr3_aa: CASSLLGTSGSGGEQYF; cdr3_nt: TGTGCCAGCAGCTTGCTAGGGACTAGCGGGTCCGGAGGGGAGCAGTACTTC
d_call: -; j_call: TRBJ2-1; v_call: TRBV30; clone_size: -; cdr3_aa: CAWSSTGFGDEQFF; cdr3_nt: TGTGCCTGGAGTTCAACGGGATTCGGGGATGAGCAGTTCTTC
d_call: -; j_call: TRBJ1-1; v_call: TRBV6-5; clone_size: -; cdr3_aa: CASSQQVFSPAFF; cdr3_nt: TGTGCCAGCAGCCAACAGGTTTTTTCTCCAGCTTTCTTT
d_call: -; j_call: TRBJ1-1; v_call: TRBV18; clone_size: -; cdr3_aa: CASSPGQKAAFF; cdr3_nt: TGTGCCAGCTCACCGGGACAAAAAGCAGCTTTCTTT
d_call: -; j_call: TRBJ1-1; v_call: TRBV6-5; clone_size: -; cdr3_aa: CASRLQRNTEAFF; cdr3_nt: TGTGCCAGCAGGTTACAAAGGAACACTGAAGCTTTCTTT
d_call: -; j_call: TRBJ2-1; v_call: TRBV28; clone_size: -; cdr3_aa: CASSPSSFVGDEQFF; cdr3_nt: TGTGCCAGCAGCCCCAGTTCTTTTGTCGGGGATGAGCAGTTCTTC
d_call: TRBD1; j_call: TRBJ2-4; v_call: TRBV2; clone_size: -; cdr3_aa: CASSVLTGAKNIQYF; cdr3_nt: TGTGCCAGCAGTGTCTTGACAGGGGCCAAAAACATTCAGTACTTC
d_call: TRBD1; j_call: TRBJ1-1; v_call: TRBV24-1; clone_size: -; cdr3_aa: CATSEGTGGTEAFF; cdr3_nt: TGTGCCACCAGTGAAGGGACAGGGGGCACTGAAGCTTTCTTT
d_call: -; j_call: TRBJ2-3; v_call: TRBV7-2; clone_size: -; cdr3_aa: CASSFYTDTQYF; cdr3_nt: TGTGCCAGCAGCTTTTACACAGATACGCAGTATTTT
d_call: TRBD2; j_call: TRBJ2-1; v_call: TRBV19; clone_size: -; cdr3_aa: CASTRSGGGYNEQFF; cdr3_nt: TGTGCCAGTACCCGAAGCGGGGGGGGATACAATGAGCAGTTCTTC
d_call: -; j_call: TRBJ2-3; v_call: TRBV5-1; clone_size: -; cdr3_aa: CASSLGRGSSTDTQYF; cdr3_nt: TGCGCCAGCAGCTTGGGGCGGGGATCTAGCACAGATACGCAGTATTTT
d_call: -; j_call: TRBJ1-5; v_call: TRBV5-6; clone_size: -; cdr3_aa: CASSLGGQGLGQPQHF; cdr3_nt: TGTGCCAGCAGCTTGGGAGGGCAAGGGCTTGGGCAGCCCCAGCATTTT
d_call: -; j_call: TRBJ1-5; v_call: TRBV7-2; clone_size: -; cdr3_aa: CASSSQDSNQPQHF; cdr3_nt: TGTGCCAGCAGCTCACAGGATAGCAATCAGCCCCAGCATTTT
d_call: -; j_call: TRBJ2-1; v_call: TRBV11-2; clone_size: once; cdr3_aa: CASSLATDNEQFF; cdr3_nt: TGTGCCAGCAGCTTAGCGACAGACAATGAGCAGTTCTTC
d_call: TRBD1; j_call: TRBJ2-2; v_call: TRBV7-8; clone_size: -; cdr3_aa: CASSLAWTGEGELFF; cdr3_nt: TGTGCCAGCAGCCTGGCCTGGACAGGGGAGGGGGAGCTGTTTTTT
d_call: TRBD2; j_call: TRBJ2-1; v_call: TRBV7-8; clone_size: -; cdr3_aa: CASSFLAGVNEQFF; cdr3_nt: TGTGCCAGCAGCTTCCTTGCGGGGGTAAATGAGCAGTTCTTC
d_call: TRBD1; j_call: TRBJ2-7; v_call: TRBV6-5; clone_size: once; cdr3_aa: CASSPRTGSYEQYF; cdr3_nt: TGTGCCAGCAGTCCCAGGACAGGTTCCTACGAGCAGTACTTC
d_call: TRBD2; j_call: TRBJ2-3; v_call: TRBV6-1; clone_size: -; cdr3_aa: CASSGGLAGGPGDTQYF; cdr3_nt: TGTGCCAGCAGTGGTGGACTAGCGGGAGGGCCAGGAGATACGCAGTATTTT
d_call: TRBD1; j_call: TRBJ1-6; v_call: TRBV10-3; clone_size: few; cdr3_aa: CAISESDRENSPLHF; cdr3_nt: TGTGCCATCAGTGAGTCAGACAGGGAAAACTCACCCCTCCACTTT
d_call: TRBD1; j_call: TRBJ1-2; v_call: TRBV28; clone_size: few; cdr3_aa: CASRRNRGANYGYTF; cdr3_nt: TGTGCCAGCAGGCGAAACAGGGGCGCTAACTATGGCTACACCTTC
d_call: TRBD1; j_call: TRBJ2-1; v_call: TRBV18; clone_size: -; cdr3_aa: CASSPPGTGVNEQFF; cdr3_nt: TGTGCCAGCTCACCACCTGGGACAGGGGTCAATGAGCAGTTCTTC
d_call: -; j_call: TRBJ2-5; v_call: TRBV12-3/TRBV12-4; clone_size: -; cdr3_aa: CASSFAGFETQYF; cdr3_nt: TGTGCCAGCAGTTTCGCGGGTTTCGAGACCCAGTACTTC
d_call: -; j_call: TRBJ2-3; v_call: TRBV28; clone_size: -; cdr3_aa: CASSQFTDTQYF; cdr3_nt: TGTGCCAGCAGCCAATTCACAGATACGCAGTATTTT
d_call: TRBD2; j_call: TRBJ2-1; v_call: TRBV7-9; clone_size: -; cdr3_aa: CASSPRLAGDNEQFF; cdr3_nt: TGTGCCAGCAGCCCCAGACTAGCGGGAGACAATGAGCAGTTCTTC
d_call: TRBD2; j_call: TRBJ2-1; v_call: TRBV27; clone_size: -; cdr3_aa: CASSFSRTSGGPKQFF; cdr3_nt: TGTGCCAGCAGTTTCTCCAGGACTAGCGGGGGGCCTAAGCAGTTCTTC
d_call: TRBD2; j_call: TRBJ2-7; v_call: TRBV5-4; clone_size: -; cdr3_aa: CASSARLAGSSYEQYF; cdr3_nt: TGTGCCAGCAGCGCCCGACTAGCGGGGAGCTCCTACGAGCAGTACTTC
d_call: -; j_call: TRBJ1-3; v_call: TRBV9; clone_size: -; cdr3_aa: CASSVTPTGSGNTIYF; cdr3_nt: TGTGCCAGCAGCGTAACTCCGACAGGCTCTGGAAACACCATATATTTT
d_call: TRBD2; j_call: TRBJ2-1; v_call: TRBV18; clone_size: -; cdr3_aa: CASSPPSSGTYNEQFF; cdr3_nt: TGTGCCAGCTCACCACCGTCTAGCGGGACCTACAATGAGCAGTTCTTC
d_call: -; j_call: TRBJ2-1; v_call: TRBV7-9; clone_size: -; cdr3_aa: CASSPAGLITNEQFF; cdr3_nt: TGTGCCAGCAGCCCCGCGGGCCTTATAACCAATGAGCAGTTCTTC
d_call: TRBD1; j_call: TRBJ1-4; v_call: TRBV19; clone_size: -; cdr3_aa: CASSMVTGAWEKLFF; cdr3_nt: TGTGCCAGTAGTATGGTTACAGGGGCTTGGGAAAAACTGTTTTTT
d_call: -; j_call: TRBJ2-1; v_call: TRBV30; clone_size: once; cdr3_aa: CAWSVRSGGSYNEQFF; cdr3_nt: TGTGCCTGGAGTGTACGGAGCGGAGGCTCCTACAATGAGCAGTTCTTC
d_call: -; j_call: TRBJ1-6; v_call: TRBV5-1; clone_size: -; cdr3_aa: CASSLVTGGNNSPLHF; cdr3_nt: TGCGCCAGCAGCTTGGTGACTGGAGGGAATAATTCACCCCTCCACTTT
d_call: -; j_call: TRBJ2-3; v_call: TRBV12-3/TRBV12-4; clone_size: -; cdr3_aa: CATYFENTDTQYF; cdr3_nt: TGTGCCACCTACTTCGAGAACACAGATACGCAGTATTTT
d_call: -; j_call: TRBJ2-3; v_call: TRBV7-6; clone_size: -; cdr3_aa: CASSLGQGTDTQYF; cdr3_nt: TGTGCCAGCAGCTTAGGGCAGGGAACAGATACGCAGTATTTT